A single sample gave rise to the 13 T cell receptor beta chains below, sequenced in a study of cytomegalovirus exposure and HLA in healthy donors. A multiplex PCR was run with 60 Vbeta primers and 13 Jbeta primers. Repertoires were generated with immunoSEQ multiplex PCR, while TCRdb's copy carries only in-frame clones and drops some. The sample records around 150,000 clones, around three quarters being singletons. Sequencing was done on a sample of PBMCs. The receptors derive from a middle-aged man in good health and CMV-seropositive.

The CDR3 DNA is TGTGCCAGCAGTTTCGGGGGGGGCGCGGGCAATCAGCCCCAGCATTTT. Its protein is CASSFGGGAGNQPQHF. The chain has TRBV6-6 and TRBJ1-5, with D perhaps TRBD1 (6 bases). Germline V gene lookup returns CDR1 MNHNY and CDR2 SVGAGI (reference sequence). The CDR3 consists of 16 residues. Deletions cut 4 bases from V and 2 bases from J, with 15 bases between.

Only one count was recorded for this clone. The gene calls are TRBV14 and TRBJ1-5; TRBD1 agrees at 7 bases. The CDR3 sequence is 21 residues long. The germline V gene encodes CDR1 SGHDN and CDR2 FVKESK. After removal of 5 bases from V and 1 base from J, the junction contained 23 bases not matched to a gene. The CDR3 DNA reads TGTGCCAGCAGCGCCAGAGGGTCGAACAGGGGTAGTTCAGGGAGCAATCAGCCCCAGCATTTT. Amino acids: CASSARGSNRGSSGSNQPQHF.

The chain combines TRBV25-1 with TRBJ2-1; TRBD2 aligns across 8 bases. This CDR3 comprises 14 residues. Germline CDR1 is MGHDK and CDR2 is SYGVNS. The V and J ends lost 5 bases and 5 bases, in that order; junction bases with no gene match: 5. DNA for the CDR3: TGTGCCAGCAGTCCGGCGGGAGGCAACAATGAGCAGTTCTTC. Translation gives CASSPAGGNNEQFF. The variable domain in full, completed from reference TRBV25-1 and TRBJ2-1, reads EADIYQTPRYLVIGTGKKITLECSQTMGHDKMYWYQQDPGMELHLIHYSYGVNSTEKGDLSSESTVSRIRTEHFPLTLESARPSHTSQYLCASSPAGGNNEQFFGPGTRLTVL.

The rearrangement uses TRBV5-1 and TRBJ2-6; a possible D gene is TRBD1 (5 bases). Trimming cost V 0 bases and J 4 bases, with 11 bases left between them. CDR3 size: 16 residues. Germline CDR1 reads SGHRS; CDR2 reads YFSETQ. The CDR3 sequence is CASSLAQGPGANVLTF. Here the CDR3 DNA reads TGCGCCAGCAGCTTGGCCCAGGGCCCCGGGGCCAACGTCCTGACTTTC. The full variable domain, with the rest looked up from reference TRBV5-1 and TRBJ2-6, is KAGVTQTPRYLIKTRGQQVTLSCSPISGHRSVSWYQQTPGQGLQFLFEYFSETQRNKGNFPGRFSGRQFSNSRSEMNVSTLELGDSALYLCASSLAQGPGANVLTFGAGSRLTVL.

The rearrangement joins TRBV6-4 to TRBJ2-4, with D maybe TRBD1 (6 bases). This CDR3 has 19 amino acids. Germline V gene sequence: CDR1 MRHNA, CDR2 SNTAGT. The V end lost 4 bases, the J end lost 1 base, and 23 bases lay between the germline ends. Written as DNA, the CDR3 is TGTGCCAGCAGTGCTGCCGGGACATCCAACCGCCCCGCCAAAAACATTCAGTACTTC. This translates into CASSAAGTSNRPAKNIQYF.

The gene calls are TRBV6-6 and TRBJ1-4; no clear D. CDR3 length: 13 residues. Germline loops: CDR1 MNHNY, CDR2 SVGAGI (reference sequence). V was pared by 0 bases and J by 7 bases, with 6 bases between. The CDR3 sequence: CASSYSLTEKLFF. The CDR3 bases are TGTGCCAGCAGTTACTCGCTAACTGAAAAACTGTTTTTT.

The gene calls are TRBV27 and TRBJ2-7, with D perhaps TRBD1 (6 bases). Per the germline V gene, CDR1 is MNHEY and CDR2 is SMNVEV (reference sequence). V lost 2 bases to trimming and J lost 8 bases, with 16 bases between them. The CDR3 covers 14 residues. CDR3 in amino acids: CASSLMDSLGKQYF. The CDR3 DNA reads TGTGCCAGCAGTTTAATGGACAGCCTGGGGAAGCAGTACTTC.

The table lists this clone with a few counts. The chain has TRBV19 and TRBJ2-2, with a weak D call TRBD1 (6 bases). CDR1 and CDR2 (germline): LNHDA, SQIVND (reference sequence). The CDR3 extends over 15 amino acids. Trimming took 3 bases from V and 1 from J, leaving 9 bases between them. CDR3 in DNA: TGTGCCAGTAGTATTGACAGGAGGAACACCGGGGAGCTGTTTTTT. This encodes CASSIDRRNTGELFF.

This clone was seen a handful of times. The chain combines TRBV6-1 with TRBJ2-7, with 7 bases fitting TRBD2. Trimming cost V 1 base and J 2 bases; bases outside gene matches: 5. CDR1 MNHNS and CDR2 SASEGT come from the germline V gene. This CDR3 region has 15 residues. The CDR3 DNA sequence: TGTGCCAGCAGTGAAGGACTAGCTCCTCCCTACGAGCAGTACTTC. It is translated as CASSEGLAPPYEQYF.

The chain carries TRBV5-1 and TRBJ2-3; D may be TRBD1 (5 bases). CDR3 size: 13 residues. CDR1 is SGHRS and CDR2 is YFSETQ in the germline V gene. The V and J ends lost 6 bases and 6 bases respectively, with 14 bases between them. The CDR3 region has the DNA TGCGCCAGCACCAATCCCCCAGGGGATACGCAGTATTTT. This sequence encodes CASTNPPGDTQYF.

This rearrangement joins TRBV6-5 to TRBJ2-7; D call uncertain. V was pared by 4 bases and J by 2 bases, with 18 bases between. Looked up from germline, CDR1 is MNHEY and CDR2 is SVGAGI. This CDR3 contains 16 residues. CDR3 loop: CASSFSRGDPPYEQYF. CDR3 DNA sequence: TGTGCCAGCAGTTTCTCCCGAGGAGACCCCCCCTACGAGCAGTACTTC.

The rearrangement joins TRBV5-1 to TRBJ1-1; D is perhaps TRBD1 (6 bases). Germline V CDR1 and CDR2: SGHRS, YFSETQ. Trimming cost V 4 bases and J 1 base, with 14 bases left between them. This CDR3 is 15 amino acids long. The CDR3 reads CASSNLQGWNTEAFF. The DNA of the CDR3 is TGCGCCAGCAGCAACCTACAGGGTTGGAACACTGAAGCTTTCTTT.

The table lists this clone with a count of one. The chain joins TRBV7-2 to TRBJ2-7; D is undetermined. V lost 3 bases and J 0 bases, leaving 9 bases between the germline ends. From germline, CDR1 is SGHTA and CDR2 FQGNSA. This CDR3 contains 14 residues. Here the CDR3 reads CASSFRISSYEQYF. The CDR3 DNA reads as TGTGCCAGCAGCTTTAGAATAAGCTCCTACGAGCAGTACTTC.